The rows below give T cell receptor beta chains drawn from one sample of a study of cytomegalovirus exposure and HLA in healthy donors. Clones were sequenced by immunoSEQ multiplex PCR, and TCRdb holds only the in-frame ones, with some missing. The data hold 130,000 to 150,000 clones, with roughly 85% observed a single time. The source material was PBMCs. All receptors come from a woman between 25 and 40 years old in good health and CMV-seronegative. The CDR3 runs from the conserved cysteine through the conserved F or W. D genes are given only for firm matches. Only part of the rows carry a size: once, few, many, or a class if the clone is expanded.

TRBJ2-1	TRBV4-2	once	TRBD2	CASSQDARSGGANEQFF	TGTGCCAGCAGCCAAGATGCCAGGTCGGGGGGGGCGAATGAGCAGTTCTTC
TRBJ2-7	TRBV7-9	NA	TRBD2	CASSLGAGVHSYEQYF	TGTGCCAGCAGCTTAGGGGCGGGGGTCCACTCCTACGAGCAGTACTTC
TRBJ1-2	TRBV5-4	NA	NA	CASSLTQDPYGYTF	TGTGCCAGCAGCTTGACACAGGACCCCTATGGCTACACCTTC
TRBJ1-5	TRBV6-1	NA	NA	CASSGVGTVQPQHF	TGTGCCAGCAGCGGGGTGGGTACGGTGCAGCCCCAGCATTTT
TRBJ1-2	TRBV10-2	few	TRBD1	CASSPGTGDYGYTF	TGCGCCAGCAGTCCCGGGACAGGGGACTATGGCTACACCTTC
TRBJ1-1	TRBV2	NA	NA	CASSVGGGMNTEAFF	TGTGCCAGCAGTGTTGGTGGGGGGATGAACACTGAAGCTTTCTTT
TRBJ2-3	TRBV4-1	once	TRBD2	CASSPAGGEDTQYF	TGCGCCAGCAGCCCCGCGGGGGGGGAAGATACGCAGTATTTT
TRBJ1-2	TRBV27	NA	TRBD1	CASSLWTGVGYTF	TGTGCCAGCAGTTTATGGACAGGGGTTGGCTACACCTTC
TRBJ1-5	TRBV27	NA	NA	CASSFNNQPQHF	TGTGCCAGCAGTTTTAACAATCAGCCCCAGCATTTT
TRBJ2-5	TRBV30	NA	TRBD2	CAWEGGDETQYF	TGTGCCTGGGAGGGAGGGGATGAGACCCAGTACTTC
TRBJ1-1	TRBV19	NA	NA	CASSIDLVGEGTEAFF	TGTGCCAGTAGTATAGATCTAGTAGGGGAAGGGACTGAAGCTTTCTTT
TRBJ1-5	TRBV6-1	few	TRBD1	CASSFDRDHQPQHF	TGTGCCAGCAGCTTCGACAGGGACCATCAGCCCCAGCATTTT
TRBJ2-1	TRBV7-9	NA	TRBD2	CASSLSSGGTYNEQFF	TGTGCCAGCAGCTTAAGCAGCGGGGGAACCTACAATGAGCAGTTCTTC
TRBJ2-3	TRBV4-3	NA	NA	CASSLERATSTDTQYF	TGCGCCAGCAGCCTCGAGCGAGCCACTAGCACAGATACGCAGTATTTT
TRBJ2-1	TRBV5-6	NA	TRBD2	CASSLTTSGGQPRFF	TGTGCCAGCAGCTTGACGACTAGCGGGGGCCAGCCACGGTTCTTC
TRBJ1-5	TRBV19	once	TRBD1	CASSSDRGYNQPQHF	TGTGCCAGTAGTAGTGACAGGGGATATAATCAGCCCCAGCATTTT
TRBJ1-2	TRBV27	few	NA	CASSLGQSINYGYTF	TGTGCCAGCAGTTTGGGGCAGTCTATTAACTATGGCTACACCTTC
TRBJ1-2	TRBV6-6	NA	NA	CASSRTDYGYTF	TGTGCCAGCAGTAGGACAGACTATGGCTACACCTTC
TRBJ1-4	TRBV27	NA	NA	CASSSPQRSNEKLFF	TGTGCCAGCAGTTCCCCACAGAGATCTAATGAAAAACTGTTTTTT
TRBJ1-2	TRBV6-6	NA	NA	CASSYSGGGTDGYTF	TGTGCCAGCAGTTACTCGGGTGGGGGGACGGATGGCTACACCTTC
TRBJ2-2	TRBV30	NA	TRBD2	CALAGANTGELFF	TGTGCACTAGCGGGGGCGAACACCGGGGAGCTGTTTTTT
TRBJ2-7	TRBV7-6	NA	NA	CASSLRTAGEQYF	TGTGCCAGCAGCTTACGAACCGCGGGCGAGCAGTACTTC
TRBJ1-5	TRBV6-5	NA	TRBD1	CASSRLGQGYQPQHF	TGTGCCAGCAGTCGACTAGGACAGGGTTATCAGCCCCAGCATTTT
TRBJ1-5	TRBV5-5	NA	NA	CASPRHPTSNQPQHF	TGTGCCAGCCCAAGACACCCAACTAGCAATCAGCCCCAGCATTTT
TRBJ2-5	TRBV7-2	once	TRBD2	CASSLGSTSGGQTQYF	TGTGCCAGCAGCTTAGGATCGACTAGCGGGGGTCAGACCCAGTACTTC
TRBJ2-7	TRBV7-9	NA	NA	CASSSGAGNKQYF	TGTGCCAGCAGCTCAGGGGCAGGGAACAAGCAGTACTTC